These 11 T cell receptor beta chains originate from one sample sequenced in a study of shared clonotypes between healthy human individuals. The naive CD8 subset, CD45RO-negative cells positively selected for CCR7, excluded terminally differentiated effector memory CD45RA+ cells. Measured with immunoSEQ multiplex PCR; TCRdb has only the in-frame clones, and not every one. The table shows around 2.1 million clones, with around 93% occurring only once. The sample taken for sequencing was naive CD8+ T cells from PBMCs. These receptors came from a young man in good health. Some clones in this sample may be carry-over from other donors' samples.

The CDR3 region has the DNA TGCGCCAGCAGCCAAGATTGGCCCCCCCCGGGTGAAAAACTGTTTTTT. It encodes CASSQDWPPPGEKLFF. The chain joins TRBV4-1 to TRBJ1-4; D is unclear. Germline-derived CDR1 and CDR2 are MGHRA and YSYEKL. The length of the CDR3 is 16 residues. V lost 0 bases and J 7 bases, leaving 15 bases between the germline ends.

The chain combines TRBV11-2 with TRBJ1-4; unclear D gene. This CDR3 spans 13 amino acids. Trimming took off 2 bases at V and 3 bases at J, with 4 bases between the two ends. The germline V gene has CDR1 SGHAT and CDR2 FQNNGV. The CDR3 spells CASSLSPNEKLFF. Here the CDR3 DNA reads TGTGCCAGCAGCTTAAGTCCTAATGAAAAACTGTTTTTT.

V usage is TRBV9 and J usage is TRBJ1-2; D gene ambiguous. The CDR3 runs 14 residues. V was clipped by 4 bases and J by 8 bases, with 18 bases between them. Germline loops: CDR1 SGDLS, CDR2 YYNGEE. The CDR3 loop is CASSPARRPWGYTF. Here the CDR3 DNA reads TGTGCCAGCAGCCCCGCCAGGCGTCCGTGGGGCTACACCTTC.

This chain uses TRBV13 with TRBJ2-1, with 12 positions matching TRBD2. The CDR3 is made up of 15 amino acids. Unmatched junction bases numbered 7, after V lost 4 bases and J lost 9 bases. Germline V gene data show CDR1 as PRHDT and CDR2 as FYEKMQ (reference sequence). CDR3 sequence reads: CASSSTSGSSGEQFF. The CDR3, as DNA: TGTGCCAGCAGCTCGACTAGCGGGAGTTCTGGTGAGCAGTTCTTC.

About this clone itself: Within the sample, other DNA sequences also encode this same CDR3. The CDR3 DNA sequence: TGTGCCAGCAGTTTAAGGGACAGGCGATACGAGCAGTACTTC. This codes for CASSLRDRRYEQYF. The J gene is TRBJ2-7, the V gene TRBV27; TRBD1 matches 8 bases. CDR1 and CDR2 (germline): MNHEY, SMNVEV (reference sequence). After removal of 2 bases from V and 4 bases from J, the junction contained 4 bases not matched to a gene. The CDR3 has 14 amino acids.

The rearrangement links TRBV9 to TRBJ1-5; D may be TRBD1 (5 bases). The CDR3 spans 13 residues. The germline CDR1 and CDR2 sequences are SGDLS and YYNGEE. V lost 5 bases to trimming and J lost 7 bases, with 13 bases between them. The CDR3 region has the DNA TGTGCCAGCAGTAGGGGAATCGGGCAGCCCCAGCATTTT. As protein: CASSRGIGQPQHF.

The chain joins TRBV7-8 to TRBJ1-4, with D maybe TRBD1 (5 bases). Per the germline V gene, CDR1 is SGHVS and CDR2 is FQNEAQ. Trimming cost V 3 bases and J 5 bases, with 10 bases left between them. The CDR3 extends over 14 amino acids. This CDR3 is CASSLGGENEKLFF. DNA for the CDR3: TGTGCCAGCAGCTTGGGAGGGGAAAATGAAAAACTGTTTTTT.

This sequence joins TRBV4-2 and TRBJ1-5, with D hard to call. Trimming stripped 0 bases from V and 3 bases from J, with 12 bases between. Germline V gene lookup returns CDR1 LGHNA and CDR2 YNFKEQ. The CDR3 consists of 16 residues. For the CDR3, the DNA is TGTGCCAGCAGCCAAGAAGAGCGAGGCCCCAATCAGCCCCAGCATTTT. Encoded protein: CASSQEERGPNQPQHF.

In nucleotides, the CDR3 is TGTGCCAGCAGAGAGAGACAGGGGAACACTGAAGCTTTCTTT. Protein sequence: CASRERQGNTEAFF. V gene TRBV6-1 combines with J gene TRBJ1-1, with 7 bases that match TRBD1. The trim removed 6 bases at V and 1 base at J, leaving 5 bases unmatched. The CDR3 is 14 amino acids. Germline CDR1 MNHNS, CDR2 SASEGT.

The rearrangement uses TRBV29-1 and TRBJ2-7, with D perhaps TRBD2 (5 bases). CDR3 length: 15 residues. The germline V and J ends were trimmed by 6 bases and 0 bases, with 18 bases remaining between them. Looked up from germline, CDR1 is SQVTM and CDR2 is ANQGSEA. The CDR3 region has the DNA TGCAGCGTGGTGGGTCACGAGGGAAGCTCCTACGAGCAGTACTTC. This codes for CSVVGHEGSSYEQYF.

This clone was recorded once. This sequence joins TRBV7-6 and TRBJ1-3; D possibly corresponds to TRBD1 (5 bases). This CDR3 has 18 residues. Germline V gene lookup returns CDR1 SGHVS and CDR2 FNYEAQ. Trimming pared 1 base from V and 0 bases from J, leaving 16 bases between. This CDR3 is CASSLESRGGPSGNTIYF. CDR3 sequence (DNA): TGTGCCAGCAGCTTAGAGTCCCGTGGGGGACCCTCTGGAAACACCATATATTTT.